This TCR beta chain was profiled in a study of OX40 agonist ivuxolimab in advanced cancers. Study-wide background: Ivuxolimab, an antibody that agonizes OX40 (CD134), was administered to the patients.

CDR1 is MNHEY, CDR2 SMNVEV, per germline (reference sequence). V gave up 3 bases and J gave up 4 bases; unmatched junction bases: 14. CDR3 size: 17 residues. On this clone: The antigen is undetermined.

Using immunoSEQ multiplex PCR, the repertoire was profiled, and TCRdb retains in-frame clones only, with some absent. In the table there are more than 50,000 clones, 85% to 90% of which are singletons. Findings of the study overall: The expanded peripheral T cells' antigen specificity was not determined. Part of the nonresponder group also had normalized T-cell clonal expansion that was low.

This clonotype originated in an adult with an advanced solid tumor such as melanoma, head and neck, liver or kidney cancer. The chain joins TRBV27 to TRBJ2-7, with 8 bases lining up with TRBD1. Sequencing was performed on CD4+ or CD8+ T cells sorted from blood, taken in a trial of the OX40 agonist ivuxolimab. CDR3 sequence: CASSFGRGLNRGYEQYF. CDR3 in DNA: TGTGCCAGCAGTTTCGGCAGGGGGCTTAACAGGGGGTACGAGCAGTACTTC.